The 20 T cell receptor beta chains presented below share a single source sample, sequenced in a study of shared clonotypes between healthy human individuals. In the naive CD8 group, cells lacked CD45RO and were positively selected for CCR7, so terminally differentiated effector memory CD45RA+ cells were left out. Data came from immunoSEQ multiplex PCR; TCRdb stores just in-frame clones and leaves some out. This sample has about 2.1 million clones, with 93% found just once. Source material: naive CD8+ T cells from PBMCs. Receptors originate from a man in his late teens or twenties in good health. Some clones in this sample may be carry-over from other donors' samples.

This chain joins TRBV30 and TRBJ1-4; no clear D. The V end lost 0 bases, the J end lost 5 bases, and 13 bases lay between the germline ends. Germline V gene lookup returns CDR1 GTSNPN and CDR2 SVGIG (reference sequence). This CDR3 is 15 amino acids long. The CDR3 DNA reads as TGTGCCTGGAGTGTTGTCTGGGAAATGAATGAAAAACTGTTTTTT. Its translation is CAWSVVWEMNEKLFF.

The chain has TRBV10-1 and TRBJ2-7; perhaps TRBD2 as D (5 bases). V dropped 6 bases and J dropped 4 bases, with 13 bases sitting between them. Germline V gene sequence: CDR1 WNHNN, CDR2 SYGVQD (reference sequence). CDR3 length equals 13 residues. The DNA for the CDR3 is TGCGCCAGCAGACCGGGAATATATTACGAGCAGTACTTC. This sequence encodes CASRPGIYYEQYF.

V and J are TRBV10-3 and TRBJ1-3, with D possibly being TRBD1 (5 bases). This CDR3 is 17 amino acids long. The V gene lost 4 bases and the J gene lost 2 bases, with 18 bases spanning the gap. Germline V gives CDR1 ENHRY, CDR2 SYGVKD. The CDR3 region is CAISGVLDRHTGNTIYF. CDR3 bases: TGTGCCATCAGTGGTGTTCTCGACAGACACACTGGAAACACCATATATTTT.

The chain carries TRBV9 and TRBJ2-3; no reliable D call. The CDR3 loop spans 15 amino acids. V lost 0 bases to trimming and J lost 1 base, with 9 bases between them. From germline, CDR1 is SGDLS and CDR2 YYNGEE. The CDR3 region has the DNA TGTGCCAGCAGCGTAGCGGCAGCTCGCACAGATACGCAGTATTTT. It yields the protein CASSVAAARTDTQYF.

Note on this clone: This sample also contains other DNA sequences that code for the same CDR3. The V gene is TRBV6-1, the J gene TRBJ2-7; the match to TRBD2 covers 13 bases. Germline trimming cut 3 bases from V and 2 bases from J; bases unmatched to any gene: 1. Germline V gene data show CDR1 as MNHNS and CDR2 as SASEGT. The CDR3 sequence is 15 residues long. The CDR3, as DNA: TGTGCCAGCAGTGAGGGACTAGCGGGGACCTACGAGCAGTACTTC. Amino acid sequence: CASSEGLAGTYEQYF.

The genes are TRBV7-3 and TRBJ1-1; D perhaps matches TRBD1 (6 bases). The germline CDR1 and CDR2 sequences are SGHTA and FQGTGA. The CDR3 consists of 14 residues. Trimming pared 2 bases from V and 3 bases from J, leaving 10 bases between. CDR3 loop: CASSLWGGHTEAFF. For the CDR3, the DNA is TGTGCCAGCAGCTTATGGGGGGGCCACACTGAAGCTTTCTTT.

This sequence joins TRBV19 and TRBJ2-7, with a tentative D call TRBD1 (5 bases). Trimming shortened V by 0 bases and J by 6 bases, and 9 bases separated the two germline ends. CDR1 and CDR2 (germline): LNHDA, SQIVND (reference sequence). This CDR3 region has 13 residues. CDR3 sequence reads: CASSIDQGSEQYF. CDR3 sequence (DNA): TGTGCCAGTAGTATAGATCAGGGTTCCGAGCAGTACTTC.

V gene TRBV4-3 combines with J gene TRBJ1-1; no reliable D call. CDR3 size: 15 residues. Trimming took off 2 bases at V and 4 bases at J, with 14 bases between the two ends. CDR1 is LGHNA and CDR2 is YSLEER in the germline V gene. CDR3: CASSQKSSGGTEAFF. The CDR3 nucleotides are TGCGCCAGCAGCCAAAAGTCGTCTGGCGGCACTGAAGCTTTCTTT.

This sequence joins TRBV7-6 and TRBJ2-3; 9 nucleotides agree with TRBD2. J lost 0 bases, V lost 3 bases, and 10 bases had no gene match. The CDR3 spans 18 residues. Looked up from germline, CDR1 is SGHVS and CDR2 is FNYEAQ. For the CDR3, the DNA is TGTGCCAGCAGCTTTATCTCTCTTAGCGGGAGTAGCACAGATACGCAGTATTTT. It specifies CASSFISLSGSSTDTQYF.

The chain is built from TRBV9 and TRBJ1-1, with D hard to call. This CDR3 is built from 15 residues. Trimming took 4 bases from V and 0 from J, leaving 13 bases between them. CDR1 SGDLS and CDR2 YYNGEE come from the germline V gene. The CDR3 DNA sequence: TGTGCCAGCAGCCCCCACGGACGGTTGAACACTGAAGCTTTCTTT. Its translation is CASSPHGRLNTEAFF.

V gene TRBV7-9 combines with J gene TRBJ2-3; TRBD2 matches at 12 bases. The CDR3 length is 17 residues. Per germline, CDR1 SEHNR and CDR2 FQNEAQ (reference sequence). Germline trimming cut 3 bases from V and 2 bases from J; bases unmatched to any gene: 6. CDR3 protein: CASSFSTSGGITDTQYF. CDR3 DNA: TGTGCCAGCAGCTTCAGCACTAGCGGGGGGATCACAGATACGCAGTATTTT.

The CDR3 is CASSYWTGNQPQHF. The CDR3 DNA reads as TGTGCCAGCAGTTACTGGACAGGAAATCAGCCCCAGCATTTT. The chain recombines TRBV6-6 with TRBJ1-5; 7 bases are shared with TRBD1. V lost 1 base, J lost 4 bases, and 1 base stayed unmatched. This CDR3 has 14 residues. CDR1 is MNHNY, CDR2 SVGAGI, per germline (reference sequence).

The gene calls are TRBV15 and TRBJ1-3; TRBD1 might be the D (5 bases). The CDR3 is 13 residues long. The germline CDR1 and CDR2 sequences are LNHNV and YYDKDF (reference sequence). V lost 6 bases to trimming and J lost 2 bases, with 8 bases between them. CDR3 region: CATRDIAGNTIYF. For the CDR3, the DNA is TGTGCCACCAGGGACATAGCTGGAAACACCATATATTTT.

The chain recombines TRBV19 with TRBJ2-1, with D possibly TRBD1 on 5 matching bases. Germline-derived CDR1 and CDR2 are LNHDA and SQIVND (reference sequence). V lost 5 bases, J lost 5 bases, and 16 bases lay in between. The length of the CDR3 is 15 residues. CDR3 residues: CASSPYFGADNEQFF. In DNA, the CDR3 is TGTGCCAGTAGTCCTTATTTTGGGGCCGACAATGAGCAGTTCTTC.

The chain uses TRBV27 and TRBJ2-3; 7 positions match TRBD2. This CDR3 is built from 15 residues. Germline loops: CDR1 MNHEY, CDR2 SMNVEV (reference sequence). With V trimmed by 7 bases and J by 2 bases, 9 bases remained unmatched. As DNA, the CDR3 is TGTGCCAGCAACCTAGTGGGAGGGACCACAGATACGCAGTATTTT. It codes for CASNLVGGTTDTQYF.

This clone appeared once. The chain recombines TRBV6-6 with TRBJ2-1, with 8 positions matching TRBD2. This CDR3 comprises 15 residues. After removal of 6 bases from V and 4 bases from J, the junction contained 8 bases not matched to a gene. CDR1 and CDR2 (germline): MNHNY, SVGAGI (reference sequence). DNA of the CDR3: TGTGCCAGCAGACCCGCGATAGCGGGGTACAATGAGCAGTTCTTC. Protein product: CASRPAIAGYNEQFF.

The count of this clone is one. The CDR3 DNA is TGTGCCAGCAGTTTCGAGACAGACGAGCAGTACTTC. The encoded protein is CASSFETDEQYF. The V call is TRBV28, the J call TRBJ2-7; D perhaps matches TRBD1 (5 bases). V lost 3 bases and J 5 bases, leaving 8 bases between the germline ends. Germline assignment: CDR1 MDHEN and CDR2 SYDVKM. The CDR3 is 12 amino acids.

This chain links TRBV19 with TRBJ2-7; D perhaps matches TRBD1 (6 bases). The CDR3 has 13 residues. V lost 5 bases and J 3 bases, leaving 11 bases between the germline ends. Per germline, CDR1 LNHDA and CDR2 SQIVND (reference sequence). CDR3 DNA sequence: TGTGCCAGTAGTGTGGACAGAGGCTACGAGCAGTACTTC. Its translation is CASSVDRGYEQYF.

The rearrangement links TRBV6-6 to TRBJ2-6; maybe TRBD2 (5 bases). Germline-derived CDR1 and CDR2 are MNHNY and SVGAGI (reference sequence). Trimming pared 6 bases from V and 4 bases from J, leaving 13 bases between. The CDR3 consists of 15 residues. CDR3 DNA sequence: TGTGCCAGCAGACCCATAGCGTCCGGGGCCAACGTCCTGACTTTC. Translating it yields CASRPIASGANVLTF.

For this clone: Other DNA sequences in the same sample also yield this CDR3. J is TRBJ1-1 and V is TRBV9; D ambiguous. Germline-derived CDR1 and CDR2 are SGDLS and YYNGEE. V was shortened by 0 bases and J by 3 bases, with 9 bases between the two germline ends. CDR3 length equals 14 residues. As DNA, the CDR3 is TGTGCCAGCAGCGTAGGAAACCGAGACACTGAAGCTTTCTTT. The encoded protein is CASSVGNRDTEAFF.